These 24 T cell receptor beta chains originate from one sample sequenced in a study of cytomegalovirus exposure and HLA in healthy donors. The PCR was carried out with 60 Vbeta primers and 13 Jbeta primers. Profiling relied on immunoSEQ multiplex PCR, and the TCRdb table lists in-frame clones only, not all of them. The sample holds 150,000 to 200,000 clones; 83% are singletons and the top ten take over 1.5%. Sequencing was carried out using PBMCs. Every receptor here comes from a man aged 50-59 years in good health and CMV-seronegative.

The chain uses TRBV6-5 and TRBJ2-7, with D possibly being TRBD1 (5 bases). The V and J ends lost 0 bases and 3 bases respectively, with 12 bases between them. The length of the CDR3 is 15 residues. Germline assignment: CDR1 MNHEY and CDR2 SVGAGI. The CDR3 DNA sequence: TGTGCCAGCAGTTACTCTATACAGGAGTACTACGAGCAGTACTTC. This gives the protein CASSYSIQEYYEQYF.

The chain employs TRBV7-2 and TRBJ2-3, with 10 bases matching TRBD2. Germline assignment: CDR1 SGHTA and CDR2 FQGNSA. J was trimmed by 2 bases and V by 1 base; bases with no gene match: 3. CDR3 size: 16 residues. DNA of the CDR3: TGTGCCAGCAGCTTAGTAGCGGGGGGTTCCACAGATACGCAGTATTTT. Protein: CASSLVAGGSTDTQYF. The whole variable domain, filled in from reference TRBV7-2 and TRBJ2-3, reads GAGVSQSPSNKVTEKGKDVELRCDPISGHTALYWYRQSLGQGLEFLIYFQGNSAPDKSGLPSDRFSAERTGGSVSTLTIQRTQQEDSAVYLCASSLVAGGSTDTQYFGPGTRLTVL.

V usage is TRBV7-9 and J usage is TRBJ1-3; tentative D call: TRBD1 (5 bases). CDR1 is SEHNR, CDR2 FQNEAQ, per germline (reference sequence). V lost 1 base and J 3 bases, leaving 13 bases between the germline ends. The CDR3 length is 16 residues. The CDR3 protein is CASSLDQGWVGNTIYF. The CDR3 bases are TGTGCCAGCAGCTTAGACCAGGGTTGGGTTGGAAACACCATATATTTT.

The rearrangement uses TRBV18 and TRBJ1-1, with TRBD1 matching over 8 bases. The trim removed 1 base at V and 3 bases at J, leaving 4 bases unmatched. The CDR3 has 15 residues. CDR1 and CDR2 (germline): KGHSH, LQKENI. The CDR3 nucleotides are TGTGCCAGCTCACCACGGTCAGGGGGCGACACTGAAGCTTTCTTT. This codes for CASSPRSGGDTEAFF. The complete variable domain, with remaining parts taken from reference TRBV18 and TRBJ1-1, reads NAGVMQNPRHLVRRRGQEARLRCSPMKGHSHVYWYRQLPEEGLKFMVYLQKENIIDESGMPKERFSAEFPKEGPSILRIQQVVRGDSAAYFCASSPRSGGDTEAFFGQGTRLTVV.

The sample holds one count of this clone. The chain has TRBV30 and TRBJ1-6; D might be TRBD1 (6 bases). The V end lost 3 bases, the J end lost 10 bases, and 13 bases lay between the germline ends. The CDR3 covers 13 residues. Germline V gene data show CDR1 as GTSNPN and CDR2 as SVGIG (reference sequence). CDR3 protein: CAWRSQGGSPLHF. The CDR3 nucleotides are TGTGCCTGGAGGTCACAGGGTGGCTCACCCCTCCACTTT.

CDR3 sequence: CASGPPLAASRNEQFF. As DNA, the CDR3 is TGTGCCAGCGGGCCCCCACTAGCGGCTTCGAGGAATGAGCAGTTCTTC. The chain uses TRBV4-2 and TRBJ2-1, with 8 bases identical to TRBD2. The ends lost 8 bases at V and 7 bases at J; junction bases unmatched: 16. CDR1 and CDR2 (germline): LGHNA, YNFKEQ. This CDR3 has 16 residues.

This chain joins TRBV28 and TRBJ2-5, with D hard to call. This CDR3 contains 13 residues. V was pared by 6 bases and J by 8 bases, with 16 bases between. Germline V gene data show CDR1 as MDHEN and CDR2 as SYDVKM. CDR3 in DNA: TGTGCCAGCAGGGTAACCGTTGAGAGAACCCAGTACTTC. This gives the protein CASRVTVERTQYF.

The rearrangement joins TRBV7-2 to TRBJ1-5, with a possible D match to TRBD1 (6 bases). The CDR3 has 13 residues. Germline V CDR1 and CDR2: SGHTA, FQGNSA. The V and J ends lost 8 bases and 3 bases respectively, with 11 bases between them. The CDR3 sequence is CASGRDINQPQHF. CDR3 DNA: TGTGCCAGCGGCCGGGACATCAATCAGCCCCAGCATTTT.

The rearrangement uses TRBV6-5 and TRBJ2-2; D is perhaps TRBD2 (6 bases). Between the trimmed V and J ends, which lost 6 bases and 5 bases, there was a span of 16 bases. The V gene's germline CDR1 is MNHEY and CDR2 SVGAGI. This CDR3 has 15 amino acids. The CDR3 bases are TGTGCCAGCAGGAGGGAGGACCCTGAAACCGGGGAGCTGTTTTTT. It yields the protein CASRREDPETGELFF.

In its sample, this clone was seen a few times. The CDR3: CASRRPHHPQGYGGELFF. CDR3 sequence (DNA): TGTGCCAGCAGGCGCCCGCACCACCCGCAGGGGTACGGCGGGGAGCTGTTTTTT. The V call is TRBV28, the J call TRBJ2-2; possible D gene TRBD1, 6 bases. CDR1 is MDHEN and CDR2 is SYDVKM in the germline V gene. With 6 bases removed from V and 7 bases from J, the gap between germline ends came to 27 bases. This CDR3 is built from 18 residues. The variable domain in full, completed from reference TRBV28 and TRBJ2-2, reads DVKVTQSSRYLVKRTGEKVFLECVQDMDHENMFWYRQDPGLGLRLIYFSYDVKMKEKGDIPEGYSVSREKKERFSLILESASTNQTSMYLCASRRPHHPQGYGGELFFGEGSRLTVL.

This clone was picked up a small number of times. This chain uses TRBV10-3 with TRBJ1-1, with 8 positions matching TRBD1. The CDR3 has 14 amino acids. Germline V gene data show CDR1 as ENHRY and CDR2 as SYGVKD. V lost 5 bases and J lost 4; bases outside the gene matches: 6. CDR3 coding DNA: TGTGCCATCAGTACGGGACAGGTCATCACTGAAGCTTTCTTT. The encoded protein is CAISTGQVITEAFF.

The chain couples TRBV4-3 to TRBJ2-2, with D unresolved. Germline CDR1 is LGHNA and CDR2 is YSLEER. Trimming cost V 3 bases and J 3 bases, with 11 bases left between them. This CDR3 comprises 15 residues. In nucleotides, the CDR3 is TGCGCCAGCAGCCAGAGGCCCGGGTACACCGGGGAGCTGTTTTTT. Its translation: CASSQRPGYTGELFF.

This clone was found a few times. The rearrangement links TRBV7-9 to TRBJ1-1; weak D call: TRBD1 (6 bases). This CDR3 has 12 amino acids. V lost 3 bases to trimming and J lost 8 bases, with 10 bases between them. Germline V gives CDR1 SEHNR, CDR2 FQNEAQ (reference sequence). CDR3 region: CASSFPDREAFF. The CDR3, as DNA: TGTGCCAGCAGCTTCCCGGACAGAGAAGCTTTCTTT.

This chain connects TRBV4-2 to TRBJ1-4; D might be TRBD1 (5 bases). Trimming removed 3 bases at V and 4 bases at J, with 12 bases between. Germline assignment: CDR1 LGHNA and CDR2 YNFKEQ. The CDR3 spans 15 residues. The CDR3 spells CASSQPGDDNEKLFF. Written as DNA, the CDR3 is TGTGCCAGCAGCCAGCCGGGGGATGATAATGAAAAACTGTTTTTT.

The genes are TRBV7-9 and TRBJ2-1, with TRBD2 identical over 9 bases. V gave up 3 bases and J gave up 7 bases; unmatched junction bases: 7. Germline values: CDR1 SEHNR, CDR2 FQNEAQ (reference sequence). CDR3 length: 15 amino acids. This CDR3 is CASSFRLAGLNEQFF. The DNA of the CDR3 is TGTGCCAGCAGCTTCCGCCTAGCGGGGCTAAATGAGCAGTTCTTC.

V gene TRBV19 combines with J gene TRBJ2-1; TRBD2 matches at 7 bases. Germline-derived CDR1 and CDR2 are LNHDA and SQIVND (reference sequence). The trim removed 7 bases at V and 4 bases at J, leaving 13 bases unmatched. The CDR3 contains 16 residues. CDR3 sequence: CASTLFGASGYNEQFF. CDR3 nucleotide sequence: TGTGCCAGTACCCTATTCGGGGCTAGCGGATACAATGAGCAGTTCTTC.

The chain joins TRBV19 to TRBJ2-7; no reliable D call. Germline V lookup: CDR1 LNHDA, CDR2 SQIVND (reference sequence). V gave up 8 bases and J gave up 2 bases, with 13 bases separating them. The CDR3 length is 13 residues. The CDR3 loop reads CASGPTNTYEQYF. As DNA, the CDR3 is TGTGCCAGTGGCCCCACAAATACCTACGAGCAGTACTTC.

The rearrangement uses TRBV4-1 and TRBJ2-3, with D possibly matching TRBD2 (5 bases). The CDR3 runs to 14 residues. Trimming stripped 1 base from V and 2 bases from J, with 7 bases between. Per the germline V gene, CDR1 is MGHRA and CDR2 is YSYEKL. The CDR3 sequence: CASSQGTYTDTQYF. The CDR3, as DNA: TGCGCCAGCAGCCAAGGGACTTACACAGATACGCAGTATTTT.

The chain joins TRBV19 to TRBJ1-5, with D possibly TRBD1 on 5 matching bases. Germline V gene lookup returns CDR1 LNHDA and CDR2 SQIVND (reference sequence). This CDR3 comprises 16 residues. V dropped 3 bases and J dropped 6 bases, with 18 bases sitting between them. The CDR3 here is CASSMAMRDGRQPQHF. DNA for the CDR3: TGTGCCAGTAGTATGGCAATGCGGGACGGGCGTCAGCCCCAGCATTTT.

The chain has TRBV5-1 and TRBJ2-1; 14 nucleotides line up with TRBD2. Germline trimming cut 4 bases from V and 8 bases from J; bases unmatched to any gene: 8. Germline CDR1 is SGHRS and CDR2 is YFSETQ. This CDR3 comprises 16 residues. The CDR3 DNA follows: TGCGCCAGCAGCCCTGAAGGACTAGCGGGGGGATATGAGCAGTTCTTC. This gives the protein CASSPEGLAGGYEQFF. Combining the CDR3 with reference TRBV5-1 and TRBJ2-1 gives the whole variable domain KAGVTQTPRYLIKTRGQQVTLSCSPISGHRSVSWYQQTPGQGLQFLFEYFSETQRNKGNFPGRFSGRQFSNSRSEMNVSTLELGDSALYLCASSPEGLAGGYEQFFGPGTRLTVL.

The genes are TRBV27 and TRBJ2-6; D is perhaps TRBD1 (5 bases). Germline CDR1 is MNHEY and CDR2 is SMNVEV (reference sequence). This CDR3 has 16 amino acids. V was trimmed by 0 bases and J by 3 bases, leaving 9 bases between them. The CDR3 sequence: CASSLSQGYGANVLTF. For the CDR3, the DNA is TGTGCCAGCAGTTTATCCCAGGGCTATGGGGCCAACGTCCTGACTTTC.

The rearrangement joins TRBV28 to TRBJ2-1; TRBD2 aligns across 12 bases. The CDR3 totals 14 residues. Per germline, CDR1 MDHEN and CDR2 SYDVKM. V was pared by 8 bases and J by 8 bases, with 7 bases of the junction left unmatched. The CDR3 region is CASGLAGHRHEQFF. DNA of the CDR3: TGTGCCAGCGGACTAGCGGGACATCGCCATGAGCAGTTCTTC.

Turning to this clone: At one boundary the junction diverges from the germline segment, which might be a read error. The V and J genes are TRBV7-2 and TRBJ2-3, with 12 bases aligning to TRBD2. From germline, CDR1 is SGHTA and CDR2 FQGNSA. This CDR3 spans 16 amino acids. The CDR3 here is CASSLAGGLVTDTQYF. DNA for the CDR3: TGTGCCAGCAGCCTAGCGGGAGGGCTTGTCACAGATACGCAGTATTTT.

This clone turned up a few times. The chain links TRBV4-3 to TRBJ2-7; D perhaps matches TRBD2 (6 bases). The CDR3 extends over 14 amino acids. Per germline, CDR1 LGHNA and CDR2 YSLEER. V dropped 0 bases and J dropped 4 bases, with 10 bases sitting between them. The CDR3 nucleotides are TGCGCCAGCAGCCAAGACCCAGGGAGGTACGAGCAGTACTTC. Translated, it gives CASSQDPGRYEQYF.